This entry lists 19 T cell receptor beta chains sequenced from one sample in a study of blood T cell repertoires in COVID-19. Method: immunoSEQ multiplex PCR; TCRdb's copy keeps in-frame clones and lacks some. Among hundreds of thousands of clones listed, about 88% were seen once. The material sequenced was peripheral blood. Receptor source: a man between 60 and 70 years old with acute or convalescent COVID-19.

The rearrangement uses TRBV9 and TRBJ2-7; D call uncertain. CDR3 size: 12 residues. Germline CDR1 SGDLS, CDR2 YYNGEE. Deletions cut 3 bases from V and 6 bases from J, with 10 bases between. In DNA form, the CDR3 reads TGTGCCAGCAGCGGCAAGCCAGGCGAGCAGTACTTC. Its translation is CASSGKPGEQYF.

This CDR3 is CASSSGTDTQYF. CDR3 nucleotides: TGTGCCAGCAGCTCCGGCACAGATACGCAGTATTTT. The chain has TRBV13 and TRBJ2-3; D remains unclear. Trimming took 4 bases from V and 1 from J, leaving 3 bases between them. From germline, CDR1 is PRHDT and CDR2 FYEKMQ (reference sequence). CDR3 length: 12 residues.

This clone turned up a few times. In the same sample, other DNA sequences code for this CDR3. The chain recombines TRBV27 with TRBJ2-5; TRBD2 agrees at 11 bases. Germline V gives CDR1 MNHEY, CDR2 SMNVEV (reference sequence). The CDR3 consists of 15 residues. With 4 bases clipped from V and 2 bases from J, the junction kept 3 bases outside the gene matches. CDR3 bases: TGTGCCAGCAGTTCCTTAGCGGGGGGGCAAGAGACCCAGTACTTC. This gives the protein CASSSLAGGQETQYF.

Turning to this clone: A junction end diverges from the germline sequence, so it may reflect a read error. The rearrangement uses TRBV16 and TRBJ2-7; D remains unclear. The germline CDR1 and CDR2 sequences are KGHSY and FQNENV. The CDR3 is 12 residues long. DNA of the CDR3: TGTGCCAGCAGCCAAACTATACGTGTCTCGGACTTC. Amino acids: CASSQTIRVSDF.

The chain is built from TRBV29-1 and TRBJ2-3, with TRBD1 as a possible D gene (6 bases). V was trimmed by 4 bases and J by 4 bases, leaving 9 bases between them. Germline CDR1 reads SQVTM; CDR2 reads ANQGSEA. The CDR3 contains 12 residues. The CDR3 loop is CSVGRGPDTQYF. DNA for the CDR3: TGCAGCGTTGGCAGGGGCCCAGATACGCAGTATTTT.

The chain is built from TRBV5-4 and TRBJ2-3; 8 bases are shared with TRBD2. The CDR3 loop spans 14 amino acids. The junction had 7 bases not matched to a gene; V was cut back by 8 bases and J by 2 bases. Germline CDR1 SGHNT, CDR2 YYREEE (reference sequence). In DNA form, the CDR3 reads TGTGCCAGTAAACGGGGGGGGTTCACAGATACGCAGTATTTT. Its translation is CASKRGGFTDTQYF. The whole variable domain, filled in from reference TRBV5-4 and TRBJ2-3, reads ETGVTQSPTHLIKTRGQQVTLRCSSQSGHNTVSWYQQALGQGPQFIFQYYREEENGRGNFPPRFSGLQFPNYSSELNVNALELDDSALYLCASKRGGFTDTQYFGPGTRLTVL.

This chain links TRBV5-8 with TRBJ2-1; 10 positions agree with TRBD2. The CDR3 is 16 residues long. Germline values: CDR1 SGHTS, CDR2 YDEGEE. Germline trimming cut 7 bases from V and 2 bases from J; bases unmatched to any gene: 9. Written as DNA, the CDR3 is TGTGCCAGCGCTGGGCTAGCGGGGGCCCCCTACAATGAGCAGTTCTTC. Translated, it gives CASAGLAGAPYNEQFF.

The chain combines TRBV28 with TRBJ1-5, with 8 bases aligning to TRBD1. The junction had 10 bases not matched to a gene; V was cut back by 6 bases and J by 0 bases. The CDR3 sequence is 17 residues long. The V gene's germline CDR1 is MDHEN and CDR2 SYDVKM. Here the CDR3 DNA reads TGTGCCAGCAGCCCACCAGGGACAGGAACTAGCAATCAGCCCCAGCATTTT. Protein product: CASSPPGTGTSNQPQHF. Drawing the rest from reference TRBV28 and TRBJ1-5, the complete variable domain is DVKVTQSSRYLVKRTGEKVFLECVQDMDHENMFWYRQDPGLGLRLIYFSYDVKMKEKGDIPEGYSVSREKKERFSLILESASTNQTSMYLCASSPPGTGTSNQPQHFGDGTRLSIL.

The chain employs TRBV24-1 and TRBJ2-1, with 11 bases matching TRBD1. Losses at the gene ends were 4 bases for V and 0 bases for J; bases not matched to a gene: 7. Germline values: CDR1 KGHDR, CDR2 SFDVKD. This CDR3 comprises 18 residues. CDR3 coding DNA: TGTGCCACCAGTGACCCCTCGGGACAGGGGGGCTCCTACAATGAGCAGTTCTTC. Encoded protein: CATSDPSGQGGSYNEQFF.

The chain couples TRBV11-2 to TRBJ2-2; D gene unclear. The germline V gene encodes CDR1 SGHAT and CDR2 FQNNGV. The CDR3 consists of 11 residues. The V end was cut by 8 bases, the J end by 6 bases, with 7 bases between. CDR3 residues: CASRGAGELFF. The CDR3 region has the DNA TGTGCCAGCCGAGGTGCCGGGGAGCTGTTTTTT.

The rearrangement joins TRBV18 to TRBJ2-7, with D possibly being TRBD1 (6 bases). Trimming took 2 bases from V and 6 from J, leaving 11 bases between them. The germline V gene encodes CDR1 KGHSH and CDR2 LQKENI. This CDR3 is 13 amino acids long. The CDR3 DNA reads as TGTGCCAGCTCACCATCGGGACAACTCGAGCAGTACTTC. Protein product: CASSPSGQLEQYF.

The V gene is TRBV19, the J gene TRBJ2-1; the match to TRBD1 covers 9 bases. This CDR3 is built from 17 residues. The ends lost 1 base at V and 4 bases at J; junction bases unmatched: 8. Germline V gene lookup returns CDR1 LNHDA and CDR2 SQIVND (reference sequence). The CDR3 is CASSIGGQGLRYNEQFF. As DNA, the CDR3 is TGTGCCAGTAGTATAGGGGGACAGGGATTGAGATACAATGAGCAGTTCTTC.

In its sample, this clone was seen a few times. The chain is built from TRBV28 and TRBJ2-2; a possible D gene is TRBD1 (6 bases). Germline loops: CDR1 MDHEN, CDR2 SYDVKM. There are 16 residues in the CDR3. Trimming took off 3 bases at V and 5 bases at J, with 16 bases between the two ends. CDR3 nucleotides: TGTGCCAGCAGTTTGAACAGGGTTGCGATGACCGGGGAGCTGTTTTTT. Translating gives CASSLNRVAMTGELFF.

This chain connects TRBV30 to TRBJ1-2; D unresolved. V lost 1 base and J 5 bases, leaving 5 bases between the germline ends. The germline gives CDR1 GTSNPN, CDR2 SVGIG (reference sequence). The CDR3 runs 11 residues. The CDR3 bases are TGTGCCTGGAGTGGGAGTTATGGCTACACCTTC. Amino acids: CAWSGSYGYTF.

The J gene is TRBJ2-7, the V gene TRBV7-9; D gene uncertain. This CDR3 is built from 12 residues. V was shortened by 4 bases and J by 0 bases, with 4 bases between the two germline ends. The germline V gene has CDR1 SEHNR and CDR2 FQNEAQ (reference sequence). The chain's CDR3 is CASSSVSYEQYF. CDR3 bases: TGTGCCAGCAGCTCAGTCTCCTACGAGCAGTACTTC.

In its sample, this clone was seen once. This chain joins TRBV11-2 and TRBJ1-6; D not certain. Germline V gene sequence: CDR1 SGHAT, CDR2 FQNNGV. The CDR3 totals 13 residues. Deletions cut 0 bases from V and 9 bases from J, with 6 bases between. The CDR3 region has the DNA TGTGCCAGCAGCTTAGATCAGGTTTCACCCCTCCACTTT. This gives the protein CASSLDQVSPLHF.

CDR3 bases: TGTGCCACGGGGCGGGGCCAAGAGACCCAGTACTTC. It encodes CATGRGQETQYF. This chain uses TRBV12-3 or TRBV12-4 with TRBJ2-5; maybe TRBD2 (6 bases). This CDR3 comprises 12 residues. V was trimmed by 10 bases and J by 1 base, leaving 10 bases between them.

This chain connects TRBV2 to TRBJ1-1; D call uncertain. The CDR3 length is 15 residues. Trimming removed 8 bases from V and 0 bases from J, with 16 bases in between. Germline loops: CDR1 SNHLY, CDR2 FYNNEI. The CDR3 DNA reads TGTGCCAGCCGACGGGAGACCTTCATGAACACTGAAGCTTTCTTT. This sequence encodes CASRRETFMNTEAFF.

This clone showed up just once. The J gene is TRBJ2-7, the V gene TRBV9, with D unresolved. V was cut by 4 bases and J by 7 bases, with 6 bases left in between. The CDR3 extends over 10 amino acids. Germline CDR1 is SGDLS and CDR2 is YYNGEE. The CDR3 DNA follows: TGTGCCAGCAGCCCGTTAGAGCAGTACTTC. Translation: CASSPLEQYF.